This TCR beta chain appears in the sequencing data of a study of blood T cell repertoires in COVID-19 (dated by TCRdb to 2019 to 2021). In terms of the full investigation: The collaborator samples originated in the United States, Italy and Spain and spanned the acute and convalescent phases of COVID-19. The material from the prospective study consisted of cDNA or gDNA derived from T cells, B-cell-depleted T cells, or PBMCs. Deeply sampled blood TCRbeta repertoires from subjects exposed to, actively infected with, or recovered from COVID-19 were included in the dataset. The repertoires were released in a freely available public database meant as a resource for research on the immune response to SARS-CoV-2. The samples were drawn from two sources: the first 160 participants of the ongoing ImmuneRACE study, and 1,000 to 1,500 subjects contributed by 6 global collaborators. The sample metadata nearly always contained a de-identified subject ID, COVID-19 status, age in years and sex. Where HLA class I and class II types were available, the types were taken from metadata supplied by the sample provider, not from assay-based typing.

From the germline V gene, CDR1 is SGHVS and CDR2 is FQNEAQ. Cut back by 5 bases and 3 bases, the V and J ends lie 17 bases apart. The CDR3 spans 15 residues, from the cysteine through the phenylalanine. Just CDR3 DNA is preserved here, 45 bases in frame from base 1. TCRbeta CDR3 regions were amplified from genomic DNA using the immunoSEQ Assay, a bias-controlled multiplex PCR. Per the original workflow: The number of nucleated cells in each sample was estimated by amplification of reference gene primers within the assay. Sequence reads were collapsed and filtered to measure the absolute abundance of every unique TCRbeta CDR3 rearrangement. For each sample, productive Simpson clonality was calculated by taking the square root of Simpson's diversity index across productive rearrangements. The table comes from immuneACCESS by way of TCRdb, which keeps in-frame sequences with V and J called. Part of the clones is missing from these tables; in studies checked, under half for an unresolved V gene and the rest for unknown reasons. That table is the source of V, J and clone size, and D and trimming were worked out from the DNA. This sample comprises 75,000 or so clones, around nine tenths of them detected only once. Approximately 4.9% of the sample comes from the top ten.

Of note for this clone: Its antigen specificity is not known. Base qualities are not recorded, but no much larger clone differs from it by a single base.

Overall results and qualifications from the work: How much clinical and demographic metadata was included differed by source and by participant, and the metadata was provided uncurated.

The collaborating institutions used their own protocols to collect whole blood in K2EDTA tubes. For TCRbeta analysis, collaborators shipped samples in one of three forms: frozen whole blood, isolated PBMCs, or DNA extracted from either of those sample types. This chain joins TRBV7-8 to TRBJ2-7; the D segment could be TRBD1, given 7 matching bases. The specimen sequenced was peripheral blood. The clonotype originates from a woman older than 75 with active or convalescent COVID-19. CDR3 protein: CASSLLGQGGYEQYF. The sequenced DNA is TGTGCCAGCAGCCTTCTTGGGCAGGGGGGCTACGAGCAGTACTTC.